The TCR beta chain described here comes from a study of blood T cell repertoires in COVID-19. Study summary: The analysed material was cDNA or gDNA that came from T cells, B-cell-depleted T cells, or PBMCs.

Looked up from germline, CDR1 is SGHKS and CDR2 is YYEKEE (reference sequence). Unmatched junction bases numbered 10, after V lost 5 bases and J lost 4 bases. This CDR3 is built from 15 residues. Assay used: immunoSEQ multiplex PCR; TCRdb lists only in-frame clones, some missing. The profile shows around 200,000 clones, 84% of them singletons. Source material: peripheral blood. The TCR comes from a man aged 30-40 years with active or convalescent COVID-19. This sequence joins TRBV5-5 and TRBJ2-5, with 8 bases matching TRBD1. The CDR3 loop is CASRTGTGVSETQYF. The CDR3 DNA reads TGTGCCAGCAGGACCGGGACAGGCGTTTCAGAGACCCAGTACTTC.